The 27 T cell receptor beta chains below all came from one sample that was sequenced in a study of beta chain features in type 1 diabetes. These TCRs' antigens remain unknown. All of the isolated RNA was reverse transcribed, so expressed TCRB transcripts were sequenced. Using immunoSEQ multiplex PCR, the repertoire was profiled, and TCRdb retains in-frame clones only, with some absent. The repertoire holds hundreds of thousands of clones, with around an eighth as singletons. Whole-study results and caveats: In all four CD4+ subsets, TCRB CDR3 length was significantly, moderately reduced in type 1 diabetes.

What was sequenced was naive CD4+ T cells from blood. These receptors were taken from a man aged 18 to 30 with type 1 diabetes.

This chain links TRBV30 with TRBJ2-6; D call uncertain. The ends were cut back, 7 bases at V and 0 bases at J, with 16 bases in the middle. Germline CDR1 reads GTSNPN; CDR2 reads SVGIG (reference sequence). This CDR3 has 16 amino acids. CDR3 sequence reads: CASLGQASSGANVLTF. Written as DNA, the CDR3 is TGTGCCTCCCTGGGCCAGGCTAGCTCTGGGGCCAACGTCCTGACTTTC.

This clone came up a few times. The chain carries TRBV12-5 and TRBJ2-1, with 8 bases matching TRBD1. V lost 6 bases, J lost 0 bases, and 4 bases stayed unmatched. The CDR3 extends over 15 amino acids. Looked up from germline, CDR1 is LGHNT and CDR2 is FRNRAP. The CDR3 reads CASGSGGSSYNEQFF. For the CDR3, the DNA is TGTGCTAGTGGCTCAGGGGGCAGCTCCTACAATGAGCAGTTCTTC.

The chain couples TRBV4-3 to TRBJ2-5; D is unresolved. V lost 10 bases and J lost 1, with 13 bases in between. Per germline, CDR1 LGHNA and CDR2 YSLEER. The CDR3 is made up of 13 amino acids. The CDR3 DNA is TGCGCCACCAAATATAGGCCCCAAGAGACCCAGTACTTC. Translated, it gives CATKYRPQETQYF.

This clone was counted a few times. The same CDR3 is also encoded by other DNA sequences in this sample. This chain joins TRBV9 and TRBJ2-3; D gene uncertain. V was cut by 0 bases and J by 6 bases, with 5 bases left in between. The V gene's germline CDR1 is SGDLS and CDR2 YYNGEE. This CDR3 contains 12 residues. The CDR3 DNA reads TGTGCCAGCAGCGTAGCGGTGGATACGCAGTATTTT. It codes for CASSVAVDTQYF.

The rearrangement links TRBV4-1 to TRBJ2-1; 10 bases are a match to TRBD1. The V and J ends lost 4 bases and 5 bases, in that order; junction bases with no gene match: 2. CDR1 MGHRA and CDR2 YSYEKL come from the germline V gene. CDR3 length: 14 residues. CDR3 region: CASSLGQGNNEQFF. DNA for the CDR3: TGCGCCAGCAGCCTGGGACAGGGGAACAATGAGCAGTTCTTC.

CDR3 DNA sequence: TGTGCCAGCAGCTTAGCACGGGTTGAAGCTTTCTTT. Amino acids: CASSLARVEAFF. The chain has TRBV7-2 and TRBJ1-1; no definite D call. Germline V gene lookup returns CDR1 SGHTA and CDR2 FQGNSA. CDR3 size: 12 residues. V lost 0 bases and J lost 7, with 6 bases in between.

The rearrangement joins TRBV5-1 to TRBJ1-2, with 11 bases that match TRBD1. Per the germline V gene, CDR1 is SGHRS and CDR2 is YFSETQ. V was pared by 4 bases and J by 3 bases, with 2 bases of the junction left unmatched. The CDR3 has 14 amino acids. The DNA for the CDR3 is TGCGCCAGCAGCAAGGGACAGGGGGACTATGGCTACACCTTC. Its translation: CASSKGQGDYGYTF. The full variable domain, its missing parts supplied by reference TRBV5-1 and TRBJ1-2, is KAGVTQTPRYLIKTRGQQVTLSCSPISGHRSVSWYQQTPGQGLQFLFEYFSETQRNKGNFPGRFSGRQFSNSRSEMNVSTLELGDSALYLCASSKGQGDYGYTFGSGTRLTVV.

The V call is TRBV30, the J call TRBJ1-5, with D perhaps matching TRBD1 (5 bases). CDR1 is GTSNPN and CDR2 is SVGIG in the germline V gene (reference sequence). The CDR3 sequence is 14 residues long. V lost 5 bases, J lost 2 bases, and 13 bases lay in between. CDR3 region: CAWGRVGGNQPQHF. CDR3 nucleotide sequence: TGTGCCTGGGGCAGGGTTGGCGGCAATCAGCCCCAGCATTTT.

J is TRBJ2-5 and V is TRBV28, with D possibly being TRBD1 (6 bases). This CDR3 is built from 16 residues. The V gene's germline CDR1 is MDHEN and CDR2 SYDVKM. V shed 3 bases and J shed 9 bases, with 23 bases lying between them. CDR3 nucleotides: TGTGCCAGCAGTTTTTACCGGGACACCAACCCCCGGGCCCAGTACTTC. Its translation is CASSFYRDTNPRAQYF.

The J gene is TRBJ2-1, the V gene TRBV14; 10 bases are shared with TRBD2. From germline, CDR1 is SGHDN and CDR2 FVKESK. V gave up 4 bases and J gave up 3 bases; unmatched junction bases: 3. This CDR3 is built from 15 residues. The CDR3 sequence is CASSLGLAVYNEQFF. The CDR3 DNA reads as TGTGCCAGCAGCCTTGGACTAGCGGTCTACAATGAGCAGTTCTTC.

This clone came up a few times. CDR3 nucleotide sequence: TGTGCCAGCAGTGACCCCGGGGGCCAAGAGACCCAGTACTTC. This gives the protein CASSDPGGQETQYF. The chain couples TRBV2 to TRBJ2-5, with D possibly matching TRBD2 (6 bases). This CDR3 has 14 residues. Germline CDR1 and CDR2: SNHLY and FYNNEI. V lost 3 bases to trimming and J lost 1 base, with 9 bases between them.

The chain links TRBV27 to TRBJ2-7, with D perhaps TRBD1 (6 bases). This CDR3 is built from 13 residues. V dropped 10 bases and J dropped 3 bases, with 16 bases sitting between them. The germline V gene has CDR1 MNHEY and CDR2 SMNVEV (reference sequence). The CDR3 spells CATRGQTLYEQYF. CDR3 in DNA: TGTGCCACCCGCGGACAGACTCTCTACGAGCAGTACTTC.

V gene TRBV28 combines with J gene TRBJ1-2; D is uncertain. Germline V gene data show CDR1 as MDHEN and CDR2 as SYDVKM. The CDR3 is 13 amino acids. V was shortened by 2 bases and J by 9 bases, with 13 bases between the two germline ends. In nucleotides, the CDR3 is TGTGCCAGCAGTTTAGGGAGAGAGGGCAGCTACACCTTC. Translating gives CASSLGREGSYTF.

The chain employs TRBV5-1 and TRBJ2-1; 13 nucleotides agree with TRBD2. The germline gives CDR1 SGHRS, CDR2 YFSETQ. V lost 2 bases and J lost 5; bases outside the gene matches: 4. The CDR3 totals 16 residues. The CDR3 DNA follows: TGCGCCAGCAGCTTTCCGGGACTAGCGGGAAACAATGAGCAGTTCTTC. Translating gives CASSFPGLAGNNEQFF.

This clone came up a few times. The chain is built from TRBV30 and TRBJ2-1; TRBD2 agrees at 9 bases. Germline V lookup: CDR1 GTSNPN, CDR2 SVGIG (reference sequence). The V segment lost 0 bases and the J segment 5 bases; nucleotides outside the gene matches: 5. The CDR3 has 15 residues. For the CDR3, the DNA is TGTGCCTGGAGTGTAGCGGGAGGTTATAACAATGAGCAGTTCTTC. Its translation: CAWSVAGGYNNEQFF.

This clone was counted only a few times. The chain joins TRBV7-2 to TRBJ1-2; the D is unclear. Trimming stripped 5 bases from V and 4 bases from J, with 14 bases between. Germline CDR1 reads SGHTA; CDR2 reads FQGNSA. The CDR3 length is 14 residues. Here the CDR3 reads CASSPRNYAYGYTF. DNA of the CDR3: TGTGCCAGCAGCCCCAGAAACTATGCCTATGGCTACACCTTC.

The chain combines TRBV25-1 with TRBJ2-5; D is tentatively TRBD1 or TRBD2 (5 bases each). CDR3 size: 15 residues. With 2 bases removed from V and 1 base from J, the gap between germline ends came to 11 bases. The germline gives CDR1 MGHDK, CDR2 SYGVNS. The CDR3 coding sequence is TGTGCCAGCAGTGAACCGGAGAGGGGCCAAGAGACCCAGTACTTC. It encodes CASSEPERGQETQYF.

The chain links TRBV30 to TRBJ2-6; the match to TRBD1 covers 8 bases. V trimming: 1 base; J trimming: 1 base; junction bases outside the gene matches: 9. In germline, CDR1 is GTSNPN, CDR2 SVGIG (reference sequence). There are 18 residues in the CDR3. DNA of the CDR3: TGTGCCTGGAGTGCCCCCGGGACAGGACTTTCTGGGGCCAACGTCCTGACTTTC. It encodes CAWSAPGTGLSGANVLTF.

This clone was observed a few times. The J gene is TRBJ1-1, the V gene TRBV19; D perhaps matches TRBD1 (5 bases). V was trimmed by 7 bases and J by 0 bases, leaving 12 bases between them. The germline V gene has CDR1 LNHDA and CDR2 SQIVND (reference sequence). The length of the CDR3 is 14 residues. CDR3 loop: CASTPGRMNTEAFF. The CDR3 DNA reads TGTGCCAGTACCCCGGGACGGATGAACACTGAAGCTTTCTTT.

The chain carries TRBV10-3 and TRBJ2-1; 9 bases fit TRBD2. The CDR3 spans 15 residues. Trimming removed 4 bases from V and 9 bases from J; junction bases left unmatched: 10. Germline-derived CDR1 and CDR2 are ENHRY and SYGVKD. In DNA, the CDR3 is TGTGCCATCAGTGGGAGCGGGGGGAGCATAAGTGAGCAGTTCTTC. Its translation: CAISGSGGSISEQFF.

The CDR3 loop is CASSEFRGTNEKLFF. CDR3 nucleotides: TGTGCCAGCAGTGAATTCAGGGGAACTAATGAAAAACTGTTTTTT. The J gene is TRBJ1-4, the V gene TRBV2; possibly TRBD1 for D (6 bases). The CDR3 is 15 residues long. Germline CDR1 and CDR2: SNHLY and FYNNEI. Trimming shortened V by 2 bases and J by 1 base, and 8 bases separated the two germline ends.

This clone was seen a few times. The chain is built from TRBV30 and TRBJ2-1; 8 positions agree with TRBD1. The junction had 13 bases not matched to a gene; V was cut back by 0 bases and J by 9 bases. CDR1 is GTSNPN, CDR2 SVGIG, per germline (reference sequence). This CDR3 is built from 16 residues. Here the CDR3 reads CAWSVQRTGYPSEQFF. The CDR3 coding sequence is TGTGCCTGGAGTGTACAACGGACAGGGTACCCTAGTGAGCAGTTCTTC.

This clone was seen a few times. CDR3 in amino acids: CAWNRHPQEQFF. The DNA for the CDR3 is TGTGCCTGGAACCGCCACCCCCAGGAGCAGTTCTTC. J is TRBJ2-1 and V is TRBV30; D gene unclear. V lost 4 bases to trimming and J lost 10 bases, with 14 bases between them. Germline CDR1 is GTSNPN and CDR2 is SVGIG (reference sequence). The CDR3 length is 12 residues. Complete variable domain (other parts from reference TRBV30 and TRBJ2-1): SQTIHQWPATLVQPVGSPLSLECTVEGTSNPNLYWYRQAAGRGLQLLFYSVGIGQISSEVPQNLSASRPQDRQFILSSKKLLLSDSGFYLCAWNRHPQEQFFGPGTRLTVL.

This clone was found a few times. The chain employs TRBV7-9 and TRBJ2-1, with 7 bases identical to TRBD1. The CDR3 is made up of 16 amino acids. Germline V gives CDR1 SEHNR, CDR2 FQNEAQ (reference sequence). With 5 bases clipped from V and 4 bases from J, the junction kept 11 bases outside the gene matches. The CDR3 DNA reads as TGTGCCAGCAGCCTACGGCCCGGGACAGCTTACAATGAGCAGTTCTTC. Protein product: CASSLRPGTAYNEQFF.

This clone was seen a few times. J is TRBJ2-7 and V is TRBV7-3; D unclear. The CDR3 totals 14 residues. Germline CDR1 reads SGHTA; CDR2 reads FQGTGA. V was shortened by 1 base and J by 1 base, with 8 bases between the two germline ends. CDR3 loop: CASSLSHGSYEQYF. Written as DNA, the CDR3 is TGTGCCAGCAGCTTAAGCCACGGATCCTACGAGCAGTACTTC.

This clone was observed a handful of times. V is TRBV7-9 and J is TRBJ2-2; D is possibly TRBD1 (6 bases). The CDR3 runs to 14 residues. Germline CDR1 SEHNR, CDR2 FQNEAQ (reference sequence). Trimming shortened V by 1 base and J by 9 bases, and 12 bases separated the two germline ends. CDR3 in amino acids: CASSLEGELRELFF. The CDR3 coding sequence is TGTGCCAGCAGCTTAGAGGGGGAACTCCGGGAGCTGTTTTTT.

This clone was detected only a few times. The chain uses TRBV7-2 and TRBJ2-1; D not certain. Trimming removed 5 bases at V and 5 bases at J, with 10 bases between. Germline CDR1 SGHTA, CDR2 FQGNSA. There are 13 residues in the CDR3. CDR3 region: CASSLRRDNEQFF. The CDR3, as DNA: TGTGCCAGCAGCCTGCGAAGGGACAATGAGCAGTTCTTC. Based on the CDR3 plus reference TRBV7-2 and TRBJ2-1, the full variable domain is GAGVSQSPSNKVTEKGKDVELRCDPISGHTALYWYRQSLGQGLEFLIYFQGNSAPDKSGLPSDRFSAERTGGSVSTLTIQRTQQEDSAVYLCASSLRRDNEQFFGPGTRLTVL.